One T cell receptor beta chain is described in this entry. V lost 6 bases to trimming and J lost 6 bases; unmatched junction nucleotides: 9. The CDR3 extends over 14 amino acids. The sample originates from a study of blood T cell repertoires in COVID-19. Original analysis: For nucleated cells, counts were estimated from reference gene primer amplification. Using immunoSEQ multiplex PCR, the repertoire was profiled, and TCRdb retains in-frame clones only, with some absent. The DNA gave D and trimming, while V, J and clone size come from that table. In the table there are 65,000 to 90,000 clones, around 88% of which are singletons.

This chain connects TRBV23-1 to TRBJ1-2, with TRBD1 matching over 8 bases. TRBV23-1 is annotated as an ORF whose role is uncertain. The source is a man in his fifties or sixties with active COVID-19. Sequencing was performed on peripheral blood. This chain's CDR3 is CASSPRTGKHGYTF. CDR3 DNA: TGCGCCAGCAGCCCGCGGACAGGGAAGCATGGCTACACCTTC.